One sample yielded the 29 T cell receptor beta chains listed below, sequenced in a study of yellow fever vaccine responses in identical twins. Via MiXCR, TCRdb re-called the RT-PCR reads, giving one row per CDR3 protein. The sample comprises about 19,000 distinct CDR3 sequences, just over 60% of which are singletons, and less than 9.5% rests with the top ten. Sequencing used T cells from blood (PBMCs), unsorted or a sorted subset (not recorded which), obtained before or after yellow fever vaccination (not recorded which). The receptors derive from a woman aged 18 to 35 who received the yellow fever vaccine.

The chain combines TRBV11-1 with TRBJ2-3, with D tentatively TRBD1 or TRBD2 (5 bases each). CDR1 and CDR2 from the germline V gene are SGHAT and FQDESV (reference sequence). This CDR3 region has 16 residues. V was clipped by 5 bases and J by 4 bases, with 19 bases between them. DNA of the CDR3: TGTGCCAGCAGCCCGGTTTCTGGGGGAAGATCAGATACGCAGTATTTT. Amino acid sequence: CASSPVSGGRSDTQYF.

This clonotype showed up just a few times. The V call is TRBV5-1, the J call TRBJ2-1; TRBD2 matches 11 bases. V trimming: 4 bases; J trimming: 6 bases; junction bases outside the gene matches: 12. The germline gives CDR1 SGHRS, CDR2 YFSETQ. The CDR3 covers 17 residues. The CDR3 coding sequence is TGCGCCAGCAGCGCCAGCTTACTAGCGGGGGTCACCAATGAGCAGTTCTTC. It translates to CASSASLLAGVTNEQFF.

A single count supports this clonotype. The J gene is TRBJ1-1, the V gene TRBV5-4, with 9 bases aligning to TRBD1. Germline V lookup: CDR1 SGHNT, CDR2 YYREEE (reference sequence). The CDR3 contains 13 residues. V shed 6 bases and J 4 bases; nucleotides not matched to a gene: 4. The CDR3 DNA is TGTGCCAGCACCCGGGACAGGGTCACTGAAGCTTTCTTT. Translated, it gives CASTRDRVTEAFF.

This chain links TRBV7-6 with TRBJ1-1; D gene ambiguous. Germline V lookup: CDR1 SGHVS, CDR2 FNYEAQ. This CDR3 region has 15 residues. V was shortened by 1 base and J by 4 bases, with 13 bases between the two germline ends. CDR3 amino acids: CASSLGAGGGTEAFF. The CDR3 coding sequence is TGTGCCAGCAGCTTAGGGGCCGGTGGAGGCACTGAAGCTTTCTTT.

The chain uses TRBV11-2 and TRBJ2-5; possibly TRBD1 for D (5 bases). The germline V and J ends were trimmed by 6 bases and 2 bases, with 19 bases remaining between them. The CDR3 contains 16 residues. CDR1 SGHAT and CDR2 FQNNGV come from the germline V gene. DNA of the CDR3: TGTGCCAGCAGGCCATATCAGAGCAGGGCTCAAGAGACCCAGTACTTC. It is translated as CASRPYQSRAQETQYF. Supplemented by reference TRBV11-2 and TRBJ2-5, the full variable domain reads EAGVAQSPRYKIIEKRQSVAFWCNPISGHATLYWYQQILGQGPKLLIQFQNNGVVDDSQLPKDRFSAERLKGVDSTLKIQPAKLEDSAVYLCASRPYQSRAQETQYFGPGTRLLVL.

This clonotype was picked up one time. The V gene is TRBV4-1, the J gene TRBJ1-1, with a weak D call TRBD1 (5 bases). Per the germline V gene, CDR1 is MGHRA and CDR2 is YSYEKL. This CDR3 is 14 amino acids long. Trimming cost V 0 bases and J 6 bases, with 11 bases left between them. The CDR3 DNA follows: TGCGCCAGCAGCCAAGACCCAGGGTACGCTGAAGCTTTCTTT. It specifies CASSQDPGYAEAFF.

The rearrangement uses TRBV29-1 and TRBJ2-2; perhaps TRBD2 as D (5 bases). Germline V CDR1 and CDR2: SQVTM, ANQGSEA. Trimming removed 3 bases at V and 1 base at J, with 6 bases between. The CDR3 spans 13 residues. The CDR3 region has the DNA TGCAGCGTTGACAGCGGGAACACCGGGGAGCTGTTTTTT. This codes for CSVDSGNTGELFF.

The chain combines TRBV27 with TRBJ2-3; D perhaps matches TRBD1 (6 bases). The V gene's germline CDR1 is MNHEY and CDR2 SMNVEV (reference sequence). CDR3 length: 14 amino acids. V was pared by 1 base and J by 4 bases, with 9 bases between. The CDR3 loop reads CASSLYRVADTQYF. As DNA, the CDR3 is TGTGCCAGCAGTTTATACAGGGTGGCAGATACGCAGTATTTT.

This clonotype has more than one count but fewer than ten. The rearrangement links TRBV7-3 to TRBJ2-3, with a possible D match to TRBD2 (5 bases). Trimming removed 2 bases at V and 4 bases at J, with 13 bases between. The germline V gene has CDR1 SGHTA and CDR2 FQGTGA. This CDR3 comprises 15 residues. In nucleotides, the CDR3 is TGTGCCAGCAGCTTAGGGTTAGCGAGCCCAGATACGCAGTATTTT. Amino acids: CASSLGLASPDTQYF. Full variable domain (rest looked up from reference TRBV7-3 and TRBJ2-3): GAGVSQTPSNKVTEKGKYVELRCDPISGHTALYWYRQSLGQGPEFLIYFQGTGAADDSGLPNDRFFAVRPEGSVSTLKIQRTERGDSAVYLCASSLGLASPDTQYFGPGTRLTVL.

This clonotype appeared a few times. This chain links TRBV2 with TRBJ2-1; unclear D gene. Trimming removed 5 bases from V and 0 bases from J, with 8 bases in between. The CDR3 is made up of 14 amino acids. From germline, CDR1 is SNHLY and CDR2 FYNNEI. CDR3 in amino acids: CASSQRTSYNEQFF. CDR3 sequence (DNA): TGTGCCAGCAGTCAGCGAACCTCCTACAATGAGCAGTTCTTC. The entire variable domain, with the rest obtained from reference TRBV2 and TRBJ2-1, is as follows: EPEVTQTPSHQVTQMGQEVILRCVPISNHLYFYWYRQILGQKVEFLVSFYNNEISEKSEIFDDQFSVERPDGSNFTLKIRSTKLEDSAMYFCASSQRTSYNEQFFGPGTRLTVL.

CDR3: CASSLGARVGEQFF. The CDR3 region has the DNA TGTGCCAGCAGCTTAGGGGCTCGGGTCGGTGAGCAGTTCTTC. The rearrangement joins TRBV7-2 to TRBJ2-1; D is uncertain. This CDR3 has 14 amino acids. CDR1 is SGHTA, CDR2 FQGNSA, per germline. Between the trimmed V and J ends, which lost 1 base and 9 bases, there was a span of 13 bases.

V usage is TRBV29-1 and J usage is TRBJ2-1; D not resolved. Deletions cut 2 bases from V and 7 bases from J, with 3 bases between. Germline V CDR1 and CDR2: SQVTM, ANQGSEA. This CDR3 region has 10 residues. This CDR3 is CSVEINEQFF. DNA for the CDR3: TGCAGCGTTGAAATTAATGAGCAGTTCTTC.

The CDR3 here is CASSLLEDRGTDTQYF. The CDR3 DNA is TGTGCCAGCAGCTTGTTAGAGGACAGGGGCACAGATACGCAGTATTTT. The V call is TRBV5-6, the J call TRBJ2-3; TRBD1 agrees at 8 bases. The length of the CDR3 is 16 residues. V gave up 1 base and J gave up 1 base; unmatched junction bases: 5. CDR1 SGHDT and CDR2 YYEEEE come from the germline V gene.

The rearrangement uses TRBV18 and TRBJ1-4; D possibly corresponds to TRBD1 (5 bases). CDR3 length: 17 amino acids. V shed 2 bases and J shed 7 bases, with 20 bases lying between them. Germline V gene data show CDR1 as KGHSH and CDR2 as LQKENI. The DNA for the CDR3 is TGTGCCAGCTCACCAATACAGGCCTCGGGGATGGGTGAAAAACTGTTTTTT. It yields the protein CASSPIQASGMGEKLFF. Looking up the rest from reference TRBV18 and TRBJ1-4 gives the full variable domain: NAGVMQNPRHLVRRRGQEARLRCSPMKGHSHVYWYRQLPEEGLKFMVYLQKENIIDESGMPKERFSAEFPKEGPSILRIQQVVRGDSAAYFCASSPIQASGMGEKLFFGSGTQLSVL.

V gene TRBV4-2 combines with J gene TRBJ2-1, with 12 bases matching TRBD2. The CDR3 has 20 residues. Germline values: CDR1 LGHNA, CDR2 YNFKEQ. Trimming removed 4 bases from V and 1 base from J; junction bases left unmatched: 14. The CDR3 region is CASSPPRGLAGGGSYNEQFF. CDR3 coding DNA: TGTGCCAGCAGCCCCCCGAGGGGTCTAGCGGGAGGGGGTTCCTACAATGAGCAGTTCTTC.

This chain's CDR3 is CASSRNYGEQFF. The DNA of the CDR3 is TGTGCCAGCAGTCGAAACTATGGTGAGCAGTTCTTC. The chain carries TRBV3-1 and TRBJ2-1; D uncertain. Trimming shortened V by 6 bases and J by 9 bases, and 12 bases separated the two germline ends. This CDR3 comprises 12 residues. CDR1 and CDR2 from the germline V gene are LGHDT and YNNKEL (reference sequence).

The rearrangement uses TRBV11-1 and TRBJ2-2; D is perhaps TRBD1 or TRBD2 (5 bases each). The germline CDR1 and CDR2 sequences are SGHAT and FQDESV (reference sequence). The CDR3 spans 17 residues. Trimming cost V 3 bases and J 1 base, with 15 bases left between them. CDR3 sequence reads: CASSFPTGRKNTGELFF. For the CDR3, the DNA is TGTGCCAGCAGCTTCCCAACGGGACGGAAGAACACCGGGGAGCTGTTTTTT.

This chain links TRBV10-3 with TRBJ2-2, with 7 bases that match TRBD2. Trimming removed 0 bases from V and 6 bases from J; junction bases left unmatched: 7. There are 16 residues in the CDR3. Germline CDR1 is ENHRY and CDR2 is SYGVKD. In DNA, the CDR3 is TGTGCCATCAGTGAGTCAGAGCGGGACCCTTCCGGGGAGCTGTTTTTT. Encoded protein: CAISESERDPSGELFF.

V gene TRBV6-2 or TRBV6-3 combines with J gene TRBJ1-1; D is unclear. Germline CDR1 is MNHEY and CDR2 is SVGEGT. The CDR3 consists of 12 residues. Trimming pared 6 bases from V and 3 bases from J, leaving 8 bases between. CDR3 DNA: TGTGCCAGCAGGGATCCAGACACTGAAGCTTTCTTT. This encodes CASRDPDTEAFF.

This chain uses TRBV6-2 or TRBV6-3 with TRBJ2-7; 9 bases align to TRBD2. The germline V gene encodes CDR1 MNHEY and CDR2 SVGEGT. This CDR3 spans 13 amino acids. The J segment lost 3 bases and the V segment lost 6 bases, leaving 3 bases of the junction unmatched. The CDR3 bases are TGTGCCAGCAGCCCGACTAGCGGCTACGAGCAGTACTTC. The encoded protein is CASSPTSGYEQYF.

About this clonotype itself: Germline and junction disagree at one end, which may indicate a read error. The V gene is TRBV11-2, the J gene TRBJ2-2; D is ambiguous. This CDR3 contains 13 residues. The germline V gene has CDR1 SGHAT and CDR2 FQNNGV. In DNA form, the CDR3 reads TGTGCCAGCAGCCTAGACTACACCGGGGAGCTGTTTTTT. Translation: CASSLDYTGELFF. The variable domain in full, with the rest retrieved from reference TRBV11-2 and TRBJ2-2, is EAGVAQSPRYKIIEKRQSVAFWCNPISGHATLYWYQQILGQGPKLLIQFQNNGVVDDSQLPKDRFSAERLKGVDSTLKIQPAKLEDSAVYLCASSLDYTGELFFGEGSRLTVL.

This chain uses TRBV12-3 or TRBV12-4 with TRBJ2-2; TRBD2 agrees at 7 bases. This CDR3 has 14 residues. The junction had 2 bases not matched to a gene; V was cut back by 5 bases and J by 2 bases. The CDR3 region is CASSPGLNTGELFF. The CDR3 bases are TGTGCCAGCAGTCCGGGACTAAACACCGGGGAGCTGTTTTTT.

The chain combines TRBV19 with TRBJ2-4, with D perhaps matching TRBD2 (5 bases). CDR3 length: 15 residues. V gave up 3 bases and J gave up 1 base, with 10 bases separating them. The germline V gene encodes CDR1 LNHDA and CDR2 SQIVND (reference sequence). For the CDR3, the DNA is TGTGCCAGTAGTATGCCCTGGGAGGCCAAAAACATTCAGTACTTC. Its protein is CASSMPWEAKNIQYF. Drawing the rest from reference TRBV19 and TRBJ2-4, the complete variable domain is DGGITQSPKYLFRKEGQNVTLSCEQNLNHDAMYWYRQDPGQGLRLIYYSQIVNDFQKGDIAEGYSVSREKKESFPLTVTSAQKNPTAFYLCASSMPWEAKNIQYFGAGTRLSVL.

V and J are TRBV11-3 and TRBJ2-1; D is unresolved. Germline V CDR1 and CDR2: SGHNT, YENEEA. The CDR3 is made up of 16 amino acids. Trimming took off 1 base at V and 8 bases at J, with 18 bases between the two ends. The CDR3 sequence: CASSLGIFPHTDEQFF. CDR3 in DNA: TGTGCCAGCAGCTTAGGGATTTTTCCCCACACGGATGAGCAGTTCTTC.

The CDR3 region has the DNA TGCGCCAGCAGCCCCACGCGGGATACGCAGTATTTT. It encodes CASSPTRDTQYF. This rearrangement joins TRBV5-1 to TRBJ2-3; D is undetermined. The CDR3 loop spans 12 amino acids. Trimming stripped 4 bases from V and 6 bases from J, with 9 bases between. Germline-derived CDR1 and CDR2 are SGHRS and YFSETQ.

This clonotype was seen just once. The chain couples TRBV12-3 or TRBV12-4 to TRBJ2-2; D ambiguous. This CDR3 region has 17 residues. The ends were cut back, 3 bases at V and 1 base at J, with 15 bases in the middle. The CDR3 loop reads CASSLVGSKGNTGELFF. CDR3 DNA sequence: TGTGCCAGCAGTTTGGTCGGCAGCAAGGGGAACACCGGGGAGCTGTTTTTT.

The chain has TRBV29-1 and TRBJ2-5, with D perhaps given as TRBD1 or TRBD2 (5 bases each). Germline CDR1 SQVTM, CDR2 ANQGSEA. V shed 4 bases and J shed 1 base, with 16 bases lying between them. CDR3 length: 15 residues. CDR3 bases: TGCAGCGTTGGAGGGGCCCCTGGGCCCCAAGAGACCCAGTACTTC. Translation: CSVGGAPGPQETQYF.

The chain is built from TRBV2 and TRBJ2-3; TRBD2 might be the D (6 bases). The germline V and J ends were trimmed by 4 bases and 2 bases, with 19 bases remaining between them. This CDR3 comprises 17 residues. Germline loops: CDR1 SNHLY, CDR2 FYNNEI. CDR3: CASSVSGSPSNTDTQYF. CDR3 bases: TGTGCCAGCAGTGTTTCCGGGAGCCCTAGTAACACAGATACGCAGTATTTT. Together with reference TRBV2 and TRBJ2-3, the CDR3 gives the full variable domain: EPEVTQTPSHQVTQMGQEVILRCVPISNHLYFYWYRQILGQKVEFLVSFYNNEISEKSEIFDDQFSVERPDGSNFTLKIRSTKLEDSAMYFCASSVSGSPSNTDTQYFGPGTRLTVL.

By frequency in the sample, this clonotype is medium-sized (0.01 to 0.1%). The gene calls are TRBV11-3 and TRBJ1-1; D gene ambiguous. CDR1 and CDR2 from the germline V gene are SGHNT and YENEEA. Trimming removed 3 bases at V and 7 bases at J, with 9 bases between. The CDR3 has 12 residues. The CDR3 reads CASSFLSSEAFF. In DNA form, the CDR3 reads TGTGCCAGCAGCTTTTTGTCCAGTGAAGCTTTCTTT. Combining the CDR3 with reference TRBV11-3 and TRBJ1-1 gives the whole variable domain EAGVVQSPRYKIIEKKQPVAFWCNPISGHNTLYWYLQNLGQGPELLIRYENEEAVDDSQLPKDRFSAERLKGVDSTLKIQPAELGDSAVYLCASSFLSSEAFFGQGTRLTVV.